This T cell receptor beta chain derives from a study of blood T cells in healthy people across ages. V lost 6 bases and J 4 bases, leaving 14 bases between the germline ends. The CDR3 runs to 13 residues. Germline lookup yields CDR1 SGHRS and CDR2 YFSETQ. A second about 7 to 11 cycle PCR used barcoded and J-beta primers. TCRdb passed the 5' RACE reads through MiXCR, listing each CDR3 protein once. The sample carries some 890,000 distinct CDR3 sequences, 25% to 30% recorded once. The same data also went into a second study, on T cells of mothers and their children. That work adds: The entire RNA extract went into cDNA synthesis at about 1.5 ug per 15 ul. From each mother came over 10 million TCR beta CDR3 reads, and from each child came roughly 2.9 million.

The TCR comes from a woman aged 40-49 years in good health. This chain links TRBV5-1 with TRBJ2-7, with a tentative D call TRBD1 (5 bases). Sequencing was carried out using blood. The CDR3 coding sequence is TGCGCCAGCAACTCGAGTGACAGTTACGAGCAGTACTTC. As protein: CASNSSDSYEQYF.